The rows below give T cell receptor beta chains drawn from one sample of a study of blood T cell repertoires in COVID-19. Sequencing was performed with immunoSEQ multiplex PCR; in TCRdb, only in-frame clones are kept and a portion is missing. This sample has a few hundred thousand clones, with roughly 84% found just once. Input material: peripheral blood. These receptors all stem from a woman in her thirties who had recovered from COVID-19. The CDR3 runs from the conserved cysteine through the conserved F or W. The D gene is left open where the match is weak. Not every row has a clone size; where given, it reads once, few, many or a size class.

cdr3_aa cdr3_nt d_call v_call clone_size j_call
CASSYSASEQYF TGTGCCAGCAGTTACTCTGCGTCCGAGCAGTACTTC . TRBV6-5 . TRBJ2-7
CASSDEAGETQYF TGTGCCAGCAGTGACGAGGCCGGAGAGACCCAGTACTTC . TRBV6-4 . TRBJ2-5
CASSQDRASGANVLTF TGTGCCAGCAGTCAGGACAGGGCCTCTGGGGCCAACGTCCTGACTTTC TRBD1 TRBV6-4 . TRBJ2-6
CASSPATGTGGYTF TGTGCCAGCTCACCAGCGACAGGGACCGGAGGCTACACCTTC TRBD1 TRBV18 . TRBJ1-2
CASSENRANEKLFF TGTGCCAGCAGTGAAAACAGGGCTAATGAAAAACTGTTTTTT . TRBV2 . TRBJ1-4
CASSPQIGRPPYEQYF TGTGCCAGCTCACCACAGATCGGGAGACCCCCCTACGAGCAGTACTTC . TRBV18 . TRBJ2-7
CASSVSGGPYNEQFF TGTGCCAGCAGCGTTAGCGGGGGCCCCTACAATGAGCAGTTCTTC TRBD2 TRBV7-6 . TRBJ2-1
CASSQDGLAVINNEQFF TGTGCCAGCAGCCAAGACGGACTAGCGGTGATCAACAATGAGCAGTTCTTC TRBD2 TRBV3-1/TRBV3-2 . TRBJ2-1
CAWSGSEQGWGYGYTF TGTGCCTGGAGTGGAAGTGAACAGGGTTGGGGCTATGGCTACACCTTC . TRBV30 . TRBJ1-2
CAWSRKGLFYGYTF TGTGCCTGGAGTAGGAAGGGACTGTTCTATGGCTACACCTTC . TRBV30 . TRBJ1-2
CASSPRSGSSDEQFF TGTGCCAGCAGCCCTAGGAGCGGGAGTTCCGATGAGCAGTTCTTC TRBD2 TRBV6-6 once TRBJ2-1
CASSLRASGIADTQYF TGTGCCAGCAGCCTCCGGGCTAGCGGGATTGCAGATACGCAGTATTTT TRBD2 TRBV7-8 . TRBJ2-3
CASSLEQDSNQPQHF TGTGCCAGCAGCTTAGAACAAGATAGCAATCAGCCCCAGCATTTT . TRBV11-2 few TRBJ1-5
CASSPAGWVYLGEDLAGELFF TGCGCCAGCAGCCCAGCCGGTTGGGTATATTTAGGGGAGGACCTGGCCGGGGAGCTGTTTTTT . TRBV5-1 . TRBJ2-2
CAWSVQGNTGELFF TGTGCCTGGAGTGTGCAGGGCAACACCGGGGAGCTGTTTTTT . TRBV30 once TRBJ2-2
CASSTFSVRSYNEQFF TGTGCCAGTAGTACTTTTAGCGTGAGATCCTACAATGAGCAGTTCTTC . TRBV19 . TRBJ2-1